Shown below are 29 T cell receptor beta chains from a single sample sequenced in a study of human T cells and chemical hapten exposure. TCRdb redid the calling of the RACE reads with MiXCR, one entry per CDR3 protein. The sample yields tens of thousands of distinct CDR3 sequences, 9.5% to 15% seen once. Sample time point: patch test 3, about 24 weeks after DPC sensitization. Indicated treatment: therapeutic diphenylcyclopropenone sensitization with weekly scalp DPC. The input for sequencing was whole blood, taken in connection with sensitization to the hapten diphenylcyclopropenone (DPC). The receptors were sampled from a young man with alopecia areata. Some clones in this sample may be carry-over from other donors' samples.

This clonotype showed up just a few times. The chain joins TRBV5-1 to TRBJ2-2, with 7 bases fitting TRBD1. Per germline, CDR1 SGHRS and CDR2 YFSETQ. The CDR3 covers 14 residues. The junction had 10 bases not matched to a gene; V was cut back by 5 bases and J by 9 bases. CDR3 residues: CASRPGTASWELFF. CDR3 sequence (DNA): TGCGCCAGCAGACCCGGGACAGCATCGTGGGAGCTGTTTTTT.

This clonotype was picked up many times. The rearrangement joins TRBV12-3 or TRBV12-4 to TRBJ2-7; maybe TRBD2 (5 bases). The CDR3 is made up of 16 amino acids. V was pared by 3 bases and J by 0 bases, with 15 bases between. The CDR3: CASSFSRGFSSYEQYF. The CDR3 DNA reads TGTGCCAGCAGTTTTTCTAGAGGGTTCTCCTCCTACGAGCAGTACTTC.

Turning to this clonotype: A single base separates this from a much larger clone, so it may be a read error. The genes are TRBV11-2 and TRBJ1-2, with D unresolved. The germline V gene encodes CDR1 SGHAT and CDR2 FQNNGV. The CDR3 runs to 15 residues. The CDR3 coding sequence is TGTGTCAGCAGCTTAGAGTCGGCGGGAGACTATGGCTACACCTTC. It specifies CVSSLESAGDYGYTF.

A few counts support this clonotype. This chain joins TRBV18 and TRBJ1-2; the D gene is possibly TRBD1 (5 bases). Germline CDR1 and CDR2: KGHSH and LQKENI. Trimming pared 3 bases from V and 3 bases from J, leaving 8 bases between. The length of the CDR3 is 13 residues. CDR3 sequence reads: CASSPTADYGYTF. For the CDR3, the DNA is TGTGCCAGCTCACCGACAGCTGACTATGGCTACACCTTC.

The chain combines TRBV7-7 with TRBJ1-3; no definite D call. The CDR3 totals 14 residues. V shed 1 base and J shed 4 bases, with 8 bases lying between them. The V gene's germline CDR1 is SSHAT and CDR2 FNYEAQ (reference sequence). The chain's CDR3 is CASSLEWSGNTIYF. CDR3 nucleotides: TGTGCCAGCAGCTTAGAGTGGAGCGGAAACACCATATATTTT.

This clonotype was seen ten or more times. The chain couples TRBV29-1 to TRBJ2-1; 12 bases match TRBD2. The germline gives CDR1 SQVTM, CDR2 ANQGSEA. The CDR3 consists of 15 residues. Trimming at V came to 4 bases and at J to 3 bases, leaving 4 bases not matched to a gene. The DNA for the CDR3 is TGCAGCGTTGTGACTAGCGGGAGAATCTACAATGAGCAGTTCTTC. Translation gives CSVVTSGRIYNEQFF.

The sample holds many counts of this clonotype. The genes are TRBV2 and TRBJ1-1; D is uncertain. V was clipped by 7 bases and J by 4 bases, with 13 bases between them. The CDR3 extends over 13 amino acids. Looked up from germline, CDR1 is SNHLY and CDR2 is FYNNEI. The CDR3 nucleotides read TGTGCCAGCACCCCGTCGGAGTTCACTGAAGCTTTCTTT. It specifies CASTPSEFTEAFF. The full variable domain, with the rest looked up from reference TRBV2 and TRBJ1-1, is EPEVTQTPSHQVTQMGQEVILRCVPISNHLYFYWYRQILGQKVEFLVSFYNNEISEKSEIFDDQFSVERPDGSNFTLKIRSTKLEDSAMYFCASTPSEFTEAFFGQGTRLTVV.

This clonotype was counted many times. This chain connects TRBV6-2 or TRBV6-3 to TRBJ1-5; D remains unclear. Trimming stripped 0 bases from V and 0 bases from J, with 3 bases between. The CDR3 is 14 amino acids. Germline V gene sequence: CDR1 MNHEY, CDR2 SVGEGT. The CDR3: CASSYSYSNQPQHF. DNA for the CDR3: TGTGCCAGCAGTTACTCTTATAGCAATCAGCCCCAGCATTTT.

This clonotype has just a few counts. The chain employs TRBV20-1 and TRBJ1-2, with D perhaps matching TRBD1 (6 bases). The V gene's germline CDR1 is DFQATT and CDR2 SNEGSKA (reference sequence). V lost 3 bases, J lost 0 bases, and 11 bases lay in between. CDR3 length: 14 amino acids. The CDR3 reads CSARRQDSNYGYTF. The CDR3, as DNA: TGCAGTGCTAGGAGACAGGATTCTAACTATGGCTACACCTTC.

Ten or more counts support this clonotype. This sequence joins TRBV4-3 and TRBJ2-7; the D gene is possibly TRBD1 (6 bases). With 0 bases removed from V and 3 bases from J, the gap between germline ends came to 12 bases. Germline CDR1 reads LGHNA; CDR2 reads YSLEER. The CDR3 covers 15 residues. The CDR3 is CASSQDRGSYYEQYF. The DNA of the CDR3 is TGCGCCAGCAGCCAAGACAGGGGATCGTACTACGAGCAGTACTTC.

There are many counts of this clonotype. The chain links TRBV7-6 to TRBJ1-3; unclear D gene. Germline-derived CDR1 and CDR2 are SGHVS and FNYEAQ. The CDR3 spans 15 residues. Trimming removed 1 base from V and 5 bases from J, with 12 bases in between. The CDR3 DNA reads TGTGCCAGCAGCTTAGAAGAGGGTACAAGAAACACCATATATTTT. This gives the protein CASSLEEGTRNTIYF.

There are a few counts of this clonotype. The chain has TRBV10-3 and TRBJ2-2; D remains unclear. CDR3 length: 12 amino acids. Looked up from germline, CDR1 is ENHRY and CDR2 is SYGVKD. V lost 10 bases, J lost 7 bases, and 13 bases lay in between. The CDR3 loop reads CANRPQNGELFF. The CDR3, as DNA: TGTGCCAACCGACCTCAGAACGGGGAGCTGTTTTTT.

The V and J genes are TRBV9 and TRBJ2-4; D gene uncertain. The V end lost 0 bases, the J end lost 0 bases, and 10 bases lay between the germline ends. The CDR3 loop spans 16 amino acids. Germline V lookup: CDR1 SGDLS, CDR2 YYNGEE. For the CDR3, the DNA is TGTGCCAGCAGCGTAGGGCCGAAACTAGCCAAAAACATTCAGTACTTC. Amino acid sequence: CASSVGPKLAKNIQYF.

This clonotype was counted ten times or more. This rearrangement joins TRBV10-3 to TRBJ1-2; D unclear. This CDR3 is 13 amino acids long. From germline, CDR1 is ENHRY and CDR2 SYGVKD. V shed 3 bases and J shed 3 bases, with 8 bases lying between them. The CDR3 spells CAISEGQDYGYTF. CDR3 coding DNA: TGTGCCATCAGTGAAGGGCAGGACTATGGCTACACCTTC.

This clonotype was detected a few times. The rearrangement uses TRBV9 and TRBJ2-1, with 7 bases lining up with TRBD2. Germline V gene sequence: CDR1 SGDLS, CDR2 YYNGEE. The CDR3 has 15 amino acids. With 0 bases clipped from V and 8 bases from J, the junction kept 8 bases outside the gene matches. The DNA of the CDR3 is TGTGCCAGCAGCGTAGAGGGGAGGGGAAAGGATGAGCAGTTCTTC. Amino acid sequence: CASSVEGRGKDEQFF.

This clonotype was counted ten times or more. V usage is TRBV20-1 and J usage is TRBJ2-1; D gene unclear. The CDR3 runs 13 residues. Germline V lookup: CDR1 DFQATT, CDR2 SNEGSKA (reference sequence). Trimming stripped 5 bases from V and 4 bases from J, with 12 bases between. CDR3 in DNA: TGCAGTGCTCGCCTGAGGTCATACAATGAGCAGTTCTTC. Amino acids: CSARLRSYNEQFF.

This clonotype was seen ten or more times. The V call is TRBV27, the J call TRBJ1-5, with TRBD1 identical over 8 bases. The V gene end was trimmed by 3 bases and the J gene end by 2 bases; junction bases not matched to a gene: 0. Germline lookup yields CDR1 MNHEY and CDR2 SMNVEV (reference sequence). The CDR3 length is 14 residues. The CDR3 sequence: CASSLGQGNQPQHF. CDR3 sequence (DNA): TGTGCCAGCAGTTTGGGACAGGGCAATCAGCCCCAGCATTTT.

This clonotype was observed at least ten times. V and J are TRBV7-8 and TRBJ2-7; the match to TRBD2 covers 9 bases. Germline lookup yields CDR1 SGHVS and CDR2 FQNEAQ. The CDR3 loop spans 16 amino acids. Trimming took 5 bases from V and 0 from J; bases not matched to a gene: 8. The CDR3 sequence is CASSPIAGVGSYEQYF. CDR3 DNA: TGTGCCAGCAGCCCGATAGCGGGGGTGGGCTCCTACGAGCAGTACTTC.

This clonotype appeared a few times. V is TRBV6-6 and J is TRBJ1-5; D is perhaps TRBD1 (6 bases). The CDR3 length is 18 residues. CDR1 MNHNY and CDR2 SVGAGI come from the germline V gene (reference sequence). V was cut by 2 bases and J by 0 bases, with 17 bases left in between. This chain's CDR3 is CASSYGRQQGYSNQPQHF. In DNA form, the CDR3 reads TGTGCCAGCAGTTACGGTCGACAACAGGGTTATAGCAATCAGCCCCAGCATTTT.

A remark on this clonotype: Mismatch with germline at one junction end may stem from a read error. This chain connects TRBV7-7 to TRBJ2-2; 7 nucleotides align to TRBD1. The CDR3 spans 16 residues. Germline loops: CDR1 SSHAT, CDR2 FNYEAQ (reference sequence). CDR3 sequence (DNA): TGTGCTAGCAGCCCCGGACAGGCTCAGAACACCGGGGAGCTGTTTTTT. Translation gives CASSPGQAQNTGELFF.

The V gene is TRBV28, the J gene TRBJ1-1; tentatively, D is TRBD1 (5 bases). Trimming cost V 5 bases and J 12 bases, with 13 bases left between them. Germline V CDR1 and CDR2: MDHEN, SYDVKM. This CDR3 is built from 11 residues. The CDR3 DNA is TGTGCCAGCAGTCTGGGAGGGGATCCTTTCTTT. Amino acids: CASSLGGDPFF.

This clonotype appeared once. V is TRBV6-2 or TRBV6-3 and J is TRBJ2-4, with TRBD1 matching over 7 bases. The trim removed 5 bases at V and 3 bases at J, leaving 7 bases unmatched. The CDR3 totals 15 residues. Germline CDR1 and CDR2: MNHEY and SVGEGT. The CDR3 DNA reads TGTGCCAGCAGTGGGGACAGCGCCATCAAAAACATTCAGTACTTC. It yields the protein CASSGDSAIKNIQYF.

The V call is TRBV21-1, the J call TRBJ1-3; the table calls TRBD1, which could not be checked here. TRBV21-1 is a recognized pseudogene. The length of the CDR3 is 16 residues. In DNA form, the CDR3 reads TGTGCCAGCAGCACAACGTATCAGGGTTCTGGAAACACCATATATTTT. It codes for CASSTTYQGSGNTIYF.

V usage is TRBV27 and J usage is TRBJ2-4; no clear D gene. V lost 4 bases, J lost 11 bases, and 12 bases lay in between. The CDR3 runs 12 residues. The germline gives CDR1 MNHEY, CDR2 SMNVEV (reference sequence). The CDR3 bases are TGTGCCAGCAGTTCCCTGAGAGAAGTTCAGTACTTC. This translates into CASSSLREVQYF.

The chain employs TRBV9 and TRBJ2-3; 8 bases are shared with TRBD1. The germline gives CDR1 SGDLS, CDR2 YYNGEE. V lost 7 bases to trimming and J lost 4 bases; unmatched junction nucleotides: 11. The CDR3 loop spans 15 amino acids. CDR3 in DNA: TGTGCCAGCGGCAGGGGGCAGGTCATGGCAGATACGCAGTATTTT. Translation: CASGRGQVMADTQYF.

This clonotype was seen ten or more times. This chain joins TRBV29-1 and TRBJ2-5; the D gene could be TRBD1 or TRBD2 (5 bases each). V was cut by 4 bases and J by 2 bases, with 11 bases left in between. This CDR3 region has 13 residues. In germline, CDR1 is SQVTM, CDR2 ANQGSEA. CDR3 nucleotides: TGCAGCGTTGTTCGGGACCTGCAAGAGACCCAGTACTTC. This codes for CSVVRDLQETQYF.

V and J are TRBV7-3 and TRBJ2-1; perhaps TRBD2 as D (6 bases). Germline V lookup: CDR1 SGHTA, CDR2 FQGTGA. CDR3 length equals 14 residues. The germline V and J ends were trimmed by 5 bases and 7 bases, with 15 bases remaining between them. The CDR3 nucleotides are TGTGCCAGCAGCGGGCCGGGGGAAATGAATGAGCAGTTCTTC. Translation: CASSGPGEMNEQFF.

Regarding this clonotype: Given a much more abundant clone one base away, this may be a read error. The chain is built from TRBV7-8 and TRBJ2-1; D perhaps matches TRBD2 (6 bases). The CDR3 spans 15 residues. Germline lookup yields CDR1 SGHVS and CDR2 FQNEAQ. The CDR3 sequence: CANSLVVALRGEQFF. As DNA, the CDR3 is TGTGCCAACAGCTTAGTAGTGGCACTGCGGGGTGAGCAGTTCTTC.

This clonotype came up many times. The CDR3 bases are TGCGCCAGCAGCGGGGGCTCAAGGGGCACTGAAGCTTTCTTT. The encoded protein is CASSGGSRGTEAFF. This chain joins TRBV5-1 and TRBJ1-1, with a tentative D call TRBD1 (6 bases). CDR1 and CDR2 from the germline V gene are SGHRS and YFSETQ. Trimming cost V 4 bases and J 4 bases, with 14 bases left between them. This CDR3 contains 14 residues.